A single sample is the source of the 32 T cell receptor beta chains below, sequenced in a study. Via MiXCR, TCRdb re-called the RT-PCR reads, giving one row per CDR3 protein. The sample yields more than 600,000 distinct CDR3 sequences, 14% seen once. The source material was memory CD4+ T cells from blood. All receptors come from a female donor in good health, serving as a healthy control.

The rearrangement links TRBV11-2 to TRBJ1-5; TRBD1 agrees at 11 bases. CDR1 SGHAT and CDR2 FQNNGV come from the germline V gene. The CDR3 loop spans 17 amino acids. V lost 1 base to trimming and J lost 7 bases; unmatched junction nucleotides: 9. The CDR3 sequence is CASSLGVPGTGGQPQHF. DNA for the CDR3: TGTGCCAGCAGCTTAGGGGTTCCCGGGACAGGGGGGCAGCCCCAGCATTTT.

The sample holds a few counts of this clonotype. CDR3 bases: TGTGCCAGCCGGACCCCAGGGCTTACAGATACGCAGTATTTT. It yields the protein CASRTPGLTDTQYF. The V and J genes are TRBV27 and TRBJ2-3; possible D gene TRBD1, 5 bases. CDR3 length: 14 amino acids. Germline-derived CDR1 and CDR2 are MNHEY and SMNVEV (reference sequence). Between the trimmed V and J ends, which lost 8 bases and 3 bases, there was a span of 15 bases.

Notes on this clonotype: The CDR3 carries no conserved terminal phenylalanine or tryptophan, so it likely arises from a read error. The limits of the CDR3 on the DNA are not certain, so only TCRdb's listed CDR3 is given. The chain employs TRBV15 and TRBJ2-7; the listed D gene, TRBD1, was not tested against the DNA. Germline-derived CDR1 and CDR2 are LNHNV and YYDKDF (reference sequence). Counting both end residues, the CDR3 totals 13 amino acids. CDR3 in amino acids: CATSPHEGGVRLI.

This clonotype was observed a handful of times. This rearrangement joins TRBV7-8 to TRBJ1-2; a weak D match, TRBD1 (5 bases). The V gene lost 3 bases and the J gene lost 4 bases, with 9 bases spanning the gap. CDR3 length equals 13 residues. Per the germline V gene, CDR1 is SGHVS and CDR2 is FQNEAQ. The CDR3 here is CASSFGGSYGYTF. The CDR3 DNA reads TGTGCCAGCAGCTTTGGGGGTAGCTATGGCTACACCTTC.

This clonotype occurred a few times. Here the CDR3 reads CASSRTSGTGGDTIHGYTF. Written as DNA, the CDR3 is TGTGCCAGCTCACGGACGTCGGGGACAGGGGGCGATACGATTCATGGCTACACCTTC. The V call is TRBV18, the J call TRBJ1-2; 12 bases agree with TRBD1. Germline assignment: CDR1 KGHSH and CDR2 LQKENI. J gave up 6 bases and V 4 bases, and 18 bases lay outside the gene matches. The CDR3 is made up of 19 amino acids.

This clonotype was found a few times. The chain uses TRBV28 and TRBJ2-3; D is possibly TRBD1 (6 bases). Trimming removed 5 bases from V and 7 bases from J, with 16 bases in between. The CDR3 totals 14 residues. The germline gives CDR1 MDHEN, CDR2 SYDVKM. The DNA of the CDR3 is TGTGCCAGCAGTCCAACTACAGGGTTGTATACGCAGTATTTT. This codes for CASSPTTGLYTQYF.

The rearrangement uses TRBV2 and TRBJ2-3, with 12 bases fitting TRBD2. Germline V gene lookup returns CDR1 SNHLY and CDR2 FYNNEI. With V trimmed by 6 bases and J by 5 bases, 9 bases remained unmatched. This CDR3 is built from 16 residues. The CDR3 DNA reads as TGTGCCAGCAGGGTAGGACTAGCGGGGCGGGTAGATACGCAGTATTTT. Its translation is CASRVGLAGRVDTQYF.

The table lists this clonotype with a few counts. The chain recombines TRBV5-4 with TRBJ2-5; 8 bases map to TRBD2. CDR1 and CDR2 (germline): SGHNT, YYREEE (reference sequence). The CDR3 has 16 amino acids. V shed 0 bases and J 1 base; nucleotides not matched to a gene: 5. The CDR3 DNA reads as TGTGCCAGCAGCTTGGGTGTTAGCGGGGCCCAAGAGACCCAGTACTTC. It yields the protein CASSLGVSGAQETQYF.

The V and J genes are TRBV28 and TRBJ1-1; 7 nucleotides match TRBD1. Per germline, CDR1 MDHEN and CDR2 SYDVKM. J was trimmed by 6 bases and V by 6 bases; bases with no gene match: 4. The CDR3 is 12 amino acids. The CDR3 protein is CASSRQGPEAFF. CDR3 coding DNA: TGTGCCAGCAGCCGACAGGGCCCTGAAGCTTTCTTT.

Only a few counts were recorded for this clonotype. The chain joins TRBV4-1 to TRBJ2-1, with 7 bases matching TRBD2. Losses at the gene ends were 3 bases for V and 8 bases for J; bases not matched to a gene: 19. CDR1 MGHRA and CDR2 YSYEKL come from the germline V gene. The CDR3 consists of 18 residues. The CDR3 region has the DNA TGCGCCAGCAGCCAGCGGGGTTGGAGGCGGGAGAATTTAGATGAGCAGTTCTTC. This gives the protein CASSQRGWRRENLDEQFF.

This clonotype was counted between two and nine times. The genes are TRBV7-6 and TRBJ2-7, with a possible D match to TRBD2 (7 bases). The CDR3 has 15 residues. The V end lost 3 bases, the J end lost 4 bases, and 16 bases lay between the germline ends. Germline-derived CDR1 and CDR2 are SGHVS and FNYEAQ. This chain's CDR3 is CASSLKAGHPYEQYF. The CDR3, as DNA: TGTGCCAGCAGCTTGAAAGCGGGACACCCTTACGAGCAGTACTTC.

The J gene is TRBJ1-1, the V gene TRBV12-3 or TRBV12-4; D perhaps matches TRBD1 (6 bases). The CDR3 runs to 14 residues. The germline V and J ends were trimmed by 5 bases and 6 bases, with 16 bases remaining between them. The CDR3 DNA is TGTGCCAGCAGTAACAGGGTCGGTAGCGCTGAAGCTTTCTTT. It yields the protein CASSNRVGSAEAFF.

The chain recombines TRBV30 with TRBJ1-1; weak D call: TRBD1 (6 bases). Trimming shortened V by 3 bases and J by 0 bases, and 8 bases separated the two germline ends. This CDR3 region has 13 residues. Germline lookup yields CDR1 GTSNPN and CDR2 SVGIG (reference sequence). The CDR3 DNA is TGTGCCTGGAGCGGACAGATGAACACTGAAGCTTTCTTT. Translating gives CAWSGQMNTEAFF.

V and J are TRBV7-9 and TRBJ1-1; D remains ambiguous. Germline V lookup: CDR1 SEHNR, CDR2 FQNEAQ (reference sequence). This CDR3 contains 13 residues. The V gene lost 1 base and the J gene lost 8 bases, with 11 bases spanning the gap. DNA for the CDR3: TGTGCCAGCAGCTTAGACCAAACGGCAGAAGCTTTCTTT. As protein: CASSLDQTAEAFF. The whole variable domain, remainder taken from reference TRBV7-9 and TRBJ1-1, is DTGVSQNPRHKITKRGQNVTFRCDPISEHNRLYWYRQTLGQGPEFLTYFQNEAQLEKSRLLSDRFSAERPKGSFSTLEIQRTEQGDSAMYLCASSLDQTAEAFFGQGTRLTVV.

This sequence joins TRBV20-1 and TRBJ1-4; no clear D gene. The CDR3 runs to 14 residues. The V end was cut by 4 bases, the J end by 7 bases, with 16 bases between. From germline, CDR1 is DFQATT and CDR2 SNEGSKA (reference sequence). The CDR3, as DNA: TGCAGTGCTAACCTTCTCGAACAACCTGAAAAACTGTTTTTT. Its translation: CSANLLEQPEKLFF.

This clonotype occurred a few times. This chain connects TRBV5-6 to TRBJ1-4, with D perhaps TRBD1 (5 bases). The CDR3 sequence is 15 residues long. Germline CDR1 is SGHDT and CDR2 is YYEEEE. Trimming took 4 bases from V and 8 from J, leaving 18 bases between them. This CDR3 is CASSPPGGETEKLFF. CDR3 nucleotide sequence: TGTGCCAGCAGCCCCCCCGGGGGGGAAACCGAAAAACTGTTTTTT.

There are many counts of this clonotype. The chain employs TRBV6-5 and TRBJ2-3; TRBD2 aligns across 14 bases. The germline V gene encodes CDR1 MNHEY and CDR2 SVGAGI. The CDR3 runs 16 residues. V gave up 6 bases and J gave up 4 bases; unmatched junction bases: 6. CDR3 residues: CASSSGTSGSADTQYF. CDR3 nucleotide sequence: TGTGCCAGCAGCAGCGGGACTAGCGGGAGTGCAGATACGCAGTATTTT.

The chain joins TRBV6-4 to TRBJ2-5; the D is unclear. Germline V gene lookup returns CDR1 MRHNA and CDR2 SNTAGT. CDR3 size: 14 residues. Trimming shortened V by 3 bases and J by 9 bases, and 17 bases separated the two germline ends. The CDR3: CASSESEFRGAQYF. The CDR3 nucleotides are TGTGCCAGCAGTGAGTCGGAGTTTCGTGGAGCCCAGTACTTC.

The chain joins TRBV24-1 to TRBJ2-3; no clear D gene. V lost 4 bases and J 4 bases, leaving 2 bases between the germline ends. Per the germline V gene, CDR1 is KGHDR and CDR2 is SFDVKD. There are 11 residues in the CDR3. For the CDR3, the DNA is TGTGCCACCAGTGACTCAGATACGCAGTATTTT. Its protein is CATSDSDTQYF.

Many counts were recorded for this clonotype. V and J are TRBV29-1 and TRBJ1-1; D may be TRBD1 (5 bases). V lost 7 bases to trimming and J lost 4 bases, with 13 bases between them. Germline V gene sequence: CDR1 SQVTM, CDR2 ANQGSEA. The CDR3 is 12 residues long. This CDR3 is CSGRDGTTEAFF. The CDR3 region has the DNA TGCAGCGGCCGGGACGGCACCACTGAAGCTTTCTTT.

This clonotype occurred many times. V gene TRBV29-1 combines with J gene TRBJ2-7; 7 bases agree with TRBD1. Unmatched junction bases numbered 3, after V lost 1 base and J lost 3 bases. This CDR3 spans 13 amino acids. Germline V gene lookup returns CDR1 SQVTM and CDR2 ANQGSEA. CDR3 sequence: CSVEGTGDYEQYF. The CDR3 DNA follows: TGCAGCGTTGAAGGGACAGGAGACTACGAGCAGTACTTC.

The chain has TRBV11-2 and TRBJ2-5; either TRBD1 or TRBD2 may fit D (5 bases each). This CDR3 contains 18 residues. Germline V CDR1 and CDR2: SGHAT, FQNNGV. The V gene lost 6 bases and the J gene lost 9 bases, with 32 bases spanning the gap. CDR3 amino acids: CASSIRKGAGAATRPQYF. The CDR3 bases are TGTGCCAGCAGTATTAGGAAAGGGGCAGGAGCGGCAACCCGACCCCAGTACTTC.

V usage is TRBV7-2 and J usage is TRBJ1-2; D is uncertain. Germline V gives CDR1 SGHTA, CDR2 FQGNSA. The CDR3 length is 14 residues. V lost 2 bases to trimming and J lost 3 bases, with 10 bases between them. CDR3 sequence reads: CASSLSRTDYGYTF. CDR3 DNA sequence: TGTGCCAGCAGCTTATCGAGGACGGACTATGGCTACACCTTC.

This clonotype was recorded a few times. The V gene is TRBV5-4, the J gene TRBJ1-1, with unresolved D. V was trimmed by 0 bases and J by 5 bases, leaving 14 bases between them. This CDR3 is 15 amino acids long. The germline gives CDR1 SGHNT, CDR2 YYREEE (reference sequence). The CDR3 region is CASSLDVGLYTEAFF. The CDR3 nucleotides are TGTGCCAGCAGCTTGGATGTTGGTCTGTATACTGAAGCTTTCTTT.

This clonotype was observed a handful of times. The chain employs TRBV6-5 and TRBJ1-2, with 7 bases matching TRBD1. The CDR3 sequence is 18 residues long. The ends lost 2 bases at V and 0 bases at J; junction bases unmatched: 12. Germline assignment: CDR1 MNHEY and CDR2 SVGAGI. CDR3 sequence reads: CASSYVPGTVLSNYGYTF. DNA of the CDR3: TGTGCCAGCAGTTACGTACCCGGGACAGTACTTTCTAACTATGGCTACACCTTC.

This clonotype was counted between two and nine times. The chain couples TRBV5-1 to TRBJ1-1; TRBD1 is a possible D gene (5 bases). Trimming removed 2 bases from V and 8 bases from J, with 13 bases in between. The CDR3 is made up of 13 amino acids. CDR1 is SGHRS, CDR2 YFSETQ, per germline. This chain's CDR3 is CASSLESTGEAFF. CDR3 coding DNA: TGCGCCAGCAGCTTAGAATCTACAGGCGAAGCTTTCTTT.

This chain links TRBV7-2 with TRBJ1-5, with D unresolved. Germline lookup yields CDR1 SGHTA and CDR2 FQGNSA. V dropped 5 bases and J dropped 6 bases, with 11 bases sitting between them. The CDR3 has 13 amino acids. Written as DNA, the CDR3 is TGTGCCAGCAGCACAGACCGGGGTCAGCCCCAGCATTTT. Protein: CASSTDRGQPQHF.

This clonotype was observed a handful of times. This chain connects TRBV6-1 to TRBJ2-1; D is unclear. V was pared by 2 bases and J by 10 bases, with 9 bases between. In germline, CDR1 is MNHNS, CDR2 SASEGT. CDR3 size: 12 residues. CDR3 residues: CASSELIGEQFF. The CDR3 DNA follows: TGTGCCAGCAGTGAACTAATAGGGGAGCAGTTCTTC.

This clonotype has more than one count but fewer than ten. The chain combines TRBV20-1 with TRBJ1-5, with D unclear. Germline CDR1 is DFQATT and CDR2 is SNEGSKA (reference sequence). The CDR3 has 13 amino acids. Trimming shortened V by 6 bases and J by 7 bases, and 16 bases separated the two germline ends. The CDR3 here is CSAHGRFGQPQHF. The DNA of the CDR3 is TGCAGTGCCCACGGGCGATTCGGGCAGCCCCAGCATTTT.

This clonotype was seen at least ten times. This chain links TRBV7-3 with TRBJ2-1; D uncertain. The CDR3 loop spans 14 amino acids. Trimming shortened V by 0 bases and J by 9 bases, and 12 bases separated the two germline ends. Per germline, CDR1 SGHTA and CDR2 FQGTGA. Here the CDR3 reads CASSLTGSYGEQFF. The CDR3 bases are TGTGCCAGCAGCTTAACGGGCAGCTACGGTGAGCAGTTCTTC. The complete variable domain, with remaining parts taken from reference TRBV7-3 and TRBJ2-1, reads GAGVSQTPSNKVTEKGKYVELRCDPISGHTALYWYRQSLGQGPEFLIYFQGTGAADDSGLPNDRFFAVRPEGSVSTLKIQRTERGDSAVYLCASSLTGSYGEQFFGPGTRLTVL.

The rearrangement joins TRBV7-9 to TRBJ1-1; D remains unclear. The ends were cut back, 2 bases at V and 4 bases at J, with 11 bases in the middle. The CDR3 is 14 residues long. CDR1 is SEHNR and CDR2 is FQNEAQ in the germline V gene (reference sequence). CDR3 loop: CASSLQEPVTEAFF. The CDR3 bases are TGTGCCAGCAGCTTACAGGAGCCGGTCACTGAAGCTTTCTTT.

In its sample, this clonotype was seen many times. The gene calls are TRBV30 and TRBJ1-1, with 9 nucleotides matching TRBD1. Germline trimming cut 3 bases from V and 4 bases from J; bases unmatched to any gene: 3. Germline-derived CDR1 and CDR2 are GTSNPN and SVGIG (reference sequence). This CDR3 has 13 residues. CDR3 coding DNA: TGTGCCTGGAGGTGGGACAGGGCCACTGAAGCTTTCTTT. It encodes CAWRWDRATEAFF.